This record covers a single TCR beta chain. This clonotype has ten or more counts. Its antigen is still unknown. No much larger clonotype is one base removed from it; base qualities were not supplied. V is shortened by 3 bases, J by 10 bases, and the region joining them spans 16 bases. The CDR3 covers 15 residues, taking in both the cysteine and the phenylalanine. The CDR3 DNA has 45 bases and is translated from base 1. For CDR1 and CDR2, the germline V gene lists SGHTA and FQGNSA. TCR beta CDR3 regions were amplified from RNA transcripts. The first round of RT-PCR for the TCR CDR3 was performed with the HTBI primer set and the Qiagen OneStep RT-PCR kit. The libraries were constructed in a second round of multiplex PCR and then size-selected and purified. The libraries were sequenced on an Illumina HiSeq2000 using paired-end 100 bp reads. The published analysis was carried out like this. Raw data were processed with SOAPnuke, discarding reads with adapters, uncalled bases, mean Phred below 15, or no exact constant-primer or identifier match. High-quality paired reads were merged using COPE v1.2.5, and each unique nucleotide sequence was defined as a clonotype. Clonotypes were aligned to IMGT TRBV, TRBD and TRBJ reference segments using MiTCR v1.1. Analysis was restricted to V-J combinations with a frequency above 0.0001, which covered 99% to 99.2% of repertoires. The TCS score was defined as F50 (clonal expansion) divided by E x V (chaos), with BLOSUM62-based TCRdist calculated between CDR3 peptides within each V-J. Welch's t-statistics and random forest reduced fewer than 600 V-J features to roughly 13, which were used in a naive Bayes classifier (R e1071). TCRdb ran its own pipeline on the public reads, namely fastp trimming at Q25 and MiXCR clone calling, and kept in-frame beta chains. Here each entry gathers all rows of one CDR3 protein and keeps the most common genes and DNA. The V and J calls and clone size come from TCRdb's table, not from the authors' own analysis. The table for this sample lists some 600,000 distinct CDR3 sequences; roughly 46% of them were counted only once. Just over 8% of the sample rests with the top ten.

A patient counted as having stable Graves' hyperthyroidism if no progression to ophthalmopathy occurred over 18 months of follow-up. Hyperthyroidism patients were aged 18 to 65 years and newly diagnosed, with disease duration of less than 2 months. Exclusion was applied to patients with uncontrolled infections, other autoimmune diseases, pregnancy or lactation. Diagnoses were established on the basis of clinical symptoms, serum thyroxine and TRAb, thyroid ultrasound, and orbital computed tomography. Trizol reagent was used to extract total RNA, and RNA quality was then checked on an Agilent 2100 Bioanalyzer. The entry originates in a study of T cells in Graves' hyperthyroidism and ophthalmopathy (dated by TCRdb to about 2019). Regarding the research as a whole: A discovery cohort of about 100 patients, 43 with Graves' ophthalmopathy and 55 to 65 with stable Graves' hyperthyroidism, was used to find distinguishing TCR V-J signatures. The 85 to 100 discovery patients were divided at random into training and test sets in a 7:3 ratio. According to the paper, TCR Vbeta CDR3 sequencing was carried out on over 130 peripheral blood samples, which came from over 40 ophthalmopathy, some 73 hyperthyroidism and approximately 17 progressor patients. An independent validation cohort of under 20 hyperthyroidism patients and some 15 patients who later progressed to ophthalmopathy tested prospective prediction of ophthalmopathy. The study also compared thyroid tissue and blood T-cell repertoires from roughly six Graves' hyperthyroidism patients. Once sampling was done, hyperthyroidism patients were given methimazole at a starting dose of 30 mg daily, whereas ophthalmopathy patients were given high-dose intravenous methylprednisolone.

Points the paper makes about the study in general: No statistical method was used to set the sample size in advance, and investigators knew the group allocation. Ophthalmopathy was separated from stable hyperthyroidism by a 13 V-J signature model, with about 86% sensitivity and roughly 81% specificity obtained in cross-validation and 80%/75% obtained in testing. In validation, the model predicted progression to ophthalmopathy with 55% to 71% sensitivity and roughly 75% specificity, a median of about six months before onset. Blood samples also contained most of the expanded thyroid clonotypes (frequency above 0.001), which suggests that blood repertoires may reflect thyroid immune responses.

The sample was peripheral blood or thyroid tissue (not recorded which). This receptor was identified in a woman between 18 and 29 years old with Graves' hyperthyroidism. Donor details come from another sample of the same person, matched by shared clones. Recombination joined TRBV7-2 with TRBJ1-6; TRBD1 could be the D gene, as 5 bases match. CDR3 protein: CASSLARQGTSPLHF. The nucleotide sequence reads TGTGCCAGCAGCTTGGCCAGGCAGGGAACCTCACCCCTCCACTTT.